A single sample gave rise to the 4 T cell receptor beta chains below, sequenced in a study of blood T cell repertoires in COVID-19. Produced via immunoSEQ multiplex PCR; TCRdb's table is partial and in-frame only. The repertoire holds over 300,000 clones, with about 83% as singletons. Input material: peripheral blood. The receptors shown here come from a woman aged 45-60 years with acute or convalescent COVID-19.

The chain employs TRBV5-1 and TRBJ2-5; TRBD2 might be the D (6 bases). The length of the CDR3 is 13 residues. Between the trimmed V and J ends, which lost 7 bases and 5 bases, there was a span of 15 bases. Germline V CDR1 and CDR2: SGHRS, YFSETQ. CDR3 DNA: TGCGCCAGCGGACACCCTGGGGGGGAGACCCAGTACTTC. Encoded protein: CASGHPGGETQYF.

The chain links TRBV5-1 to TRBJ2-5; 10 nucleotides line up with TRBD1. Germline V gene data show CDR1 as SGHRS and CDR2 as YFSETQ. This CDR3 is built from 15 residues. Losses at the gene ends were 3 bases for V and 5 bases for J; bases not matched to a gene: 7. The CDR3 spells CASSWPGQGPETQYF. The CDR3 coding sequence is TGCGCCAGCAGCTGGCCGGGACAGGGGCCGGAGACCCAGTACTTC.

This chain links TRBV25-1 with TRBJ2-5; weak D call: TRBD2 (6 bases). V dropped 1 base and J dropped 1 base, with 19 bases sitting between them. There are 18 residues in the CDR3. Germline V gene lookup returns CDR1 MGHDK and CDR2 SYGVNS. CDR3 nucleotide sequence: TGTGCCAGCAGTGAATGGCGGTCGGGGGATGGAGGCCAAGAGACCCAGTACTTC. Translating it yields CASSEWRSGDGGQETQYF. The whole variable domain, filled in from reference TRBV25-1 and TRBJ2-5, reads EADIYQTPRYLVIGTGKKITLECSQTMGHDKMYWYQQDPGMELHLIHYSYGVNSTEKGDLSSESTVSRIRTEHFPLTLESARPSHTSQYLCASSEWRSGDGGQETQYFGPGTRLLVL.

The gene calls are TRBV14 and TRBJ1-2; 7 bases fit TRBD1. Germline loops: CDR1 SGHDN, CDR2 FVKESK. CDR3 length equals 15 residues. J lost 4 bases, V lost 1 base, and 6 bases had no gene match. The CDR3 nucleotides are TGTGCCAGCAGCCAAGGTACAGGGGCTTCCTATGGCTACACCTTC. This codes for CASSQGTGASYGYTF.